One sample yielded the 3 T cell receptor beta chains listed below, sequenced in a study of T-cell memory formation after mild COVID-19. TCRdb redid the calling of the 5' RACE reads with MiXCR, one entry per CDR3 protein. The sample lists under 550,000 distinct CDR3 sequences; over 15% were seen once. The sequenced sample was PBMCs or a T cell subset sorted from them (not recorded which). Source of these receptors: an adult woman who had mild COVID-19 (a few samples of this study predate the infection). Cell type and time point are not known.

The rearrangement joins TRBV24-1 to TRBJ2-1, with D perhaps given as TRBD1 or TRBD2 (7 bases each). Germline loops: CDR1 KGHDR, CDR2 SFDVKD. The V end was cut by 10 bases, the J end by 5 bases, with 14 bases between. The CDR3 is made up of 13 amino acids. CDR3 sequence reads: CATRQGGDNEQFF. CDR3 coding DNA: TGTGCCACACGACAGGGAGGGGACAATGAGCAGTTCTTC.

The genes are TRBV7-2 and TRBJ1-4; a weak D match, TRBD1 (5 bases). The CDR3 extends over 14 amino acids. Germline lookup yields CDR1 SGHTA and CDR2 FQGNSA. Trimming pared 4 bases from V and 4 bases from J, leaving 10 bases between. The CDR3, as DNA: TGTGCCAGCAGCTGGGACCTCTTTAATGAAAAACTGTTTTTT. It specifies CASSWDLFNEKLFF.

J is TRBJ1-5 and V is TRBV7-6; 8 positions match TRBD1. CDR3 size: 16 residues. Trimming cost V 1 base and J 3 bases; bases outside gene matches: 5. Germline-derived CDR1 and CDR2 are SGHVS and FNYEAQ. The CDR3 nucleotides are TGTGCCAGCAGCTTAGGGCCAGGGGGCAACAATCAGCCCCAGCATTTT. This translates into CASSLGPGGNNQPQHF.